This T cell receptor beta chain was observed in a study of shared clonotypes between healthy human individuals (dated by TCRdb to about 2020). As for the study more broadly: The cohort included a few men and a couple of women between 18 and 49 years of age. For each donor, three plates each were used for CD4 naive and CD4 memory, two plates were used for CD8 naive, and one plate was used for CD8 memory. The study deeply sequenced blood TCR repertoires of several healthy adults to estimate repertoire size and the extent of clonotype sharing between individuals. Leukapheresis yielded between about 0.9 and 9.5 billion PBMCs per donor. To increase sequencing depth and limit assay-specific biases, different laboratories used diverse techniques to prepare libraries and sequence TCR repertoires.

V trim: 5 bases; J trim: 1 base; unmatched bases: 8. The germline V gene supplies CDR1 MDHEN and CDR2 SYDVKM. The CDR3 has 17 amino acids, counting the end cysteine and phenylalanine. Only the CDR3 region is kept as DNA, spanning 51 bases read in frame from base 1. Donors were healthy HIV-negative adults with no recently reported acute infections or vaccinations. Only Caucasian adults living in Nashville, Tennessee, USA were represented among the donors. CD4+ T cells were enriched by magnetic negative selection; naive cells were then positively selected on CD45RA, and the negative fraction formed the memory subset. Blood was obtained by leukapheresis, after which PBMCs were separated by Ficoll-Histopaque density gradient centrifugation and cryopreserved in liquid nitrogen vapor phase. Analytical flow cytometry was used to check the purity and quantity of each magnetically sorted T cell population. From each sorted fraction, genomic DNA was isolated and quantified by UV absorbance on a Nanodrop 2000c.

Using the deep immunoSEQ assay, TCR CDR3 regions were amplified from genomic DNA by multiplex PCR. Genomic DNA extracted from each cell subset was distributed evenly over all wells of several immunoSEQ 96-well plates, and each plate served as one replicate. For sorted subsets, approximately 210 ng of genomic DNA, equivalent to 30,000 or so T cell genomes, went into each replicate PCR. The purified libraries were quantified using a Qubit 3.0 fluorometer, sized with a Bioanalyzer 2100, and then quantified again using the KAPA Library Quantification kit. Every immunoSEQ 96-well plate was sequenced on a dedicated single-read 150-cycle Illumina NextSeq 550 flow cell. In the source study's methods: Because the immunoSEQ output held only junctional sequences and lacked quality scores, the filtering could not match the filtering applied to full-length reads. To assign V/J genes and CDR3, sequences were annotated using PyIR, a Python wrapper for IgBLAST v1.9, with IMGT germline references. Any read was removed if the V/J assignment was weak (E-value above 1e-6), the CDR3 was missing, or the read contained stop codons, out-of-frame junctions, or ambiguous translated residues. V3J clonotypes were defined as sequences sharing the same inferred V gene, J gene, and CDR3 amino acid sequence. The percentage overlap between two repertoires was calculated by dividing the number of shared unique clonotypes by the size of the smaller repertoire. Repertoire richness was assessed with RTK rarefaction, the Chao1 estimator, and Recon v2.1 estimates of unobserved clonotypes. For all TCRbeta clonotypes obtained by the gDNA method from four donors, generation probabilities were computed with OLGA. In TCRdb, the immuneACCESS table is reduced to in-frame sequences with V and J assigned. These tables do not hold every clone; where another copy was compared, an unresolved V gene accounts for under half, and the others remain unexplained. The V and J calls and clone size come from that table; D and trimming were worked out from the DNA. This sample comprises under 750,000 clones, 55% to 80% of them detected only once. The top ten constitute over 1.5% of the sample.

Notes on this clone: There is no known antigen for this receptor. Base qualities are not at hand, and no much larger clone is one base apart.

Points the paper makes about the study in general: Based on pairwise subsampling, the degree of clonotype sharing among donors was expected to be affected by sequencing depth. Sampling was restricted to blood, and TCR repertoires in tissues likely differ from the TCR repertoires found in blood. Even with the large sequencing depth, rarefaction of the sorted-subset datasets indicated that sequencing was incomplete. Higher generation probabilities were observed for clonotypes shared by all four sorted-subset donors than for non-shared clonotypes. The genetic and exposure-history diversity represented was limited by the small number of donors. When several donors were compared, the shared fraction of clonotypes was about 5% for naive CD4, 3.5% to 4% for naive CD8, 2% to 2.5% for memory CD4, and less than 0.45% for memory CD8. Estimated clonotype richness was generally larger for naive than for memory subsets.

The specimen was memory CD4+ T cells sorted from blood. The meaning of the sample's cell subset or site label: CD45RA-negative fraction. The chain couples TRBV28 to TRBJ2-6; TRBD1 lines up with 7 middle nucleotides. The sequence came from a woman in her twenties or thirties in good health. The DNA sequence is TGTGCCAGCAGTATCCGACAGGGCATTTCTGGGGCCAACGTCCTGACTTTC. The resulting protein is CASSIRQGISGANVLTF.